Listed here are 26 T cell receptor beta chains from one sample, sequenced in a study of blood T cells in healthy people across ages. The authors ran a second PCR of roughly 7 to 11 cycles using a sample-barcoded 5' primer and a J-beta primer mix. TCRdb re-called the 5' RACE reads through MiXCR, storing one row per CDR3 protein. The repertoire includes over a million distinct CDR3 sequences, less than 45% of them detected once, and approximately 4% sits in the top ten. Material for sequencing was blood. These receptors were taken from a woman aged 18-35 years in good health.

The gene calls are TRBV10-1 and TRBJ1-2; 9 bases agree with TRBD1. V shed 4 bases and J 8 bases; nucleotides not matched to a gene: 8. This CDR3 has 14 amino acids. Germline V gene sequence: CDR1 WNHNN, CDR2 SYGVQD (reference sequence). CDR3 sequence reads: CASSGSTGGIGYTF. The CDR3 region has the DNA TGCGCCAGCAGTGGCTCCACAGGGGGCATCGGCTACACCTTC.

The table lists this clonotype with a few counts. The chain employs TRBV4-1 and TRBJ1-1; 9 bases agree with TRBD1. Germline V lookup: CDR1 MGHRA, CDR2 YSYEKL. The trim removed 0 bases at V and 0 bases at J, leaving 5 bases unmatched. This CDR3 spans 17 amino acids. For the CDR3, the DNA is TGCGCCAGCAGCCAAGAACAGGGGGCGCGGATGAACACTGAAGCTTTCTTT. This translates into CASSQEQGARMNTEAFF.

About this clonotype: A much bigger clone sits one base away, suggesting this may be a read error. The V gene is TRBV12-3 or TRBV12-4, the J gene TRBJ2-7, with TRBD2 matching over 7 bases. This CDR3 has 15 amino acids. The chain's CDR3 is CASSLGGGISYEQNF. In DNA, the CDR3 is TGTGCCAGCAGTTTGGGGGGAGGGATCTCCTACGAGCAGAACTTC.

Only a few counts were recorded for this clonotype. The CDR3 region is CASSRKHEQYF. In nucleotides, the CDR3 is TGTGCCAGCAGCCGCAAGCACGAGCAGTACTTC. The rearrangement uses TRBV3-1 and TRBJ2-7; D not resolved. Germline values: CDR1 LGHDT, CDR2 YNNKEL (reference sequence). The length of the CDR3 is 11 residues. The germline V and J ends were trimmed by 4 bases and 5 bases, with 6 bases remaining between them.

Only one count was recorded for this clonotype. The rearrangement links TRBV19 to TRBJ1-5; D call uncertain. V was cut by 6 bases and J by 5 bases, with 17 bases left in between. There are 15 residues in the CDR3. The germline CDR1 and CDR2 sequences are LNHDA and SQIVND (reference sequence). CDR3 residues: CASRLQAGIHQPQHF. The CDR3 nucleotides read TGTGCCAGTAGGCTACAAGCGGGTATTCATCAGCCCCAGCATTTT. Full variable domain (missing parts from reference TRBV19 and TRBJ1-5): DGGITQSPKYLFRKEGQNVTLSCEQNLNHDAMYWYRQDPGQGLRLIYYSQIVNDFQKGDIAEGYSVSREKKESFPLTVTSAQKNPTAFYLCASRLQAGIHQPQHFGDGTRLSIL.

V is TRBV28 and J is TRBJ1-4, with 8 positions matching TRBD1. The V segment lost 7 bases and the J segment 7 bases; nucleotides outside the gene matches: 11. CDR1 and CDR2 (germline): MDHEN, SYDVKM. The CDR3 consists of 15 residues. This chain's CDR3 is CASNSRGRLIEKLFF. The CDR3 DNA sequence: TGTGCCAGCAACTCCAGGGGGCGGCTGATTGAAAAACTGTTTTTT.

The table lists this clonotype with a few counts. The chain carries TRBV12-3 or TRBV12-4 and TRBJ1-2, with 7 bases that match TRBD1. This CDR3 has 14 residues. V lost 2 bases to trimming and J lost 8 bases; unmatched junction nucleotides: 8. This CDR3 reads CASSLNRQGNGYTF. The CDR3 coding sequence is TGTGCCAGCAGTTTAAATCGACAGGGAAACGGCTACACCTTC.

V and J are TRBV20-1 and TRBJ2-3, with D tentatively TRBD2 (6 bases). The CDR3 covers 15 residues. V lost 1 base and J lost 0, with 11 bases in between. Germline loops: CDR1 DFQATT, CDR2 SNEGSKA (reference sequence). Written as DNA, the CDR3 is TGCAGTGCTAGAGGACTAGACCTTAGCACAGATACGCAGTATTTT. Protein sequence: CSARGLDLSTDTQYF.

Of note for this clonotype: A much larger clone sits a single nucleotide away, making a read error possible. V is TRBV20-1 and J is TRBJ2-1; tentatively, D is TRBD2 (6 bases). CDR1 is DFQATT, CDR2 SNEGSKA, per germline (reference sequence). V lost 2 bases and J lost 7, with 15 bases in between. This CDR3 contains 14 residues. The CDR3 DNA follows: TGCAGTGCTAGATCACCCGGGGGTTCTAATGAGCAGTTCTTC. Amino acid sequence: CSARSPGGSNEQFF.

This clonotype was detected only once. The rearrangement links TRBV2 to TRBJ1-6; D is possibly TRBD1 (5 bases). Germline V gives CDR1 SNHLY, CDR2 FYNNEI. The V gene lost 6 bases and the J gene lost 3 bases, with 12 bases spanning the gap. The CDR3 has 15 amino acids. The CDR3 DNA sequence: TGTGCCAGCAGAGGAGGGGACGACTATAATTCACCCCTCCACTTT. Encoded protein: CASRGGDDYNSPLHF.

The V and J genes are TRBV14 and TRBJ1-2; TRBD1 matches 7 bases. Germline lookup yields CDR1 SGHDN and CDR2 FVKESK. Unmatched junction bases numbered 2, after V lost 0 bases and J lost 7 bases. The CDR3 length is 13 residues. Here the CDR3 reads CASSQDRQGGYTF. The CDR3 DNA follows: TGTGCCAGCAGCCAAGATCGACAGGGTGGCTACACCTTC.

In this sample, this clonotype turned up a few times. V and J are TRBV4-3 and TRBJ2-3; 11 nucleotides agree with TRBD2. Germline V gene data show CDR1 as LGHNA and CDR2 as YSLEER. V lost 1 base to trimming and J lost 10 bases; unmatched junction nucleotides: 13. This CDR3 has 17 amino acids. DNA for the CDR3: TGCGCCAGCAGCCAAGTAGCGGGGGGGCCTCCCTCAGGGGCGCAGTATTTT. Amino acid sequence: CASSQVAGGPPSGAQYF.

The chain couples TRBV12-3 or TRBV12-4 to TRBJ1-1; a possible D gene is TRBD1 (5 bases). The CDR3 has 15 amino acids. V dropped 7 bases and J dropped 5 bases, with 20 bases sitting between them. CDR3 coding DNA: TGTGCCAGCAACAGAGGGACTAGGGGTGGAACTGAAGCTTTCTTT. It translates to CASNRGTRGGTEAFF.

The rearrangement uses TRBV20-1 and TRBJ2-5; D is perhaps TRBD1 (6 bases). The CDR3 length is 15 residues. V was clipped by 1 base and J by 3 bases, with 15 bases between them. CDR1 is DFQATT, CDR2 SNEGSKA, per germline (reference sequence). The CDR3 reads CSARATQGTEETQYF. The CDR3 DNA is TGCAGTGCTAGAGCCACGCAGGGGACGGAAGAGACCCAGTACTTC.

This clonotype was detected a few times. The chain links TRBV7-8 to TRBJ2-3; maybe TRBD2 (6 bases). The germline V gene has CDR1 SGHVS and CDR2 FQNEAQ. This CDR3 has 17 amino acids. Trimming took 5 bases from V and 6 from J, leaving 24 bases between them. The chain's CDR3 is CASSQTSPGIVFDTQYF. For the CDR3, the DNA is TGTGCCAGCAGCCAGACTAGTCCGGGGATCGTTTTTGATACGCAGTATTTT.

This chain's CDR3 is CSAREAFRALGNEQYF. For the CDR3, the DNA is TGCAGTGCTAGAGAAGCTTTCCGGGCCTTAGGTAATGAGCAGTACTTC. The rearrangement uses TRBV20-1 and TRBJ2-5; D not certain. The V gene's germline CDR1 is DFQATT and CDR2 SNEGSKA (reference sequence). The CDR3 runs 16 residues. Trimming shortened V by 0 bases and J by 11 bases, and 25 bases separated the two germline ends.

This clonotype showed up just a few times. The chain is built from TRBV10-3 and TRBJ2-1; D is ambiguous. With 3 bases removed from V and 3 bases from J, the gap between germline ends came to 12 bases. Germline V gene sequence: CDR1 ENHRY, CDR2 SYGVKD. The length of the CDR3 is 15 residues. The CDR3 region has the DNA TGTGCCATCAGTGATTACGGACGTGGCTACAATGAGCAGTTCTTC. Amino acids: CAISDYGRGYNEQFF.

V is TRBV7-9 and J is TRBJ1-6; 7 bases agree with TRBD1. J gave up 8 bases and V 4 bases, and 5 bases lay outside the gene matches. The CDR3 sequence is 14 residues long. CDR1 is SEHNR, CDR2 FQNEAQ, per germline (reference sequence). CDR3 region: CASSSDREYSPLHF. CDR3 DNA: TGTGCCAGCAGCTCCGACAGGGAATATTCACCCCTCCACTTT.

This clonotype showed up just a few times. The V call is TRBV28, the J call TRBJ2-5; 8 bases align to TRBD2. Trimming took 2 bases from V and 3 from J; bases not matched to a gene: 2. The CDR3 extends over 14 amino acids. CDR1 is MDHEN, CDR2 SYDVKM, per germline. The CDR3 reads CASSLKLAEETQYF. The CDR3 DNA is TGTGCCAGCAGTTTAAAACTAGCGGAAGAGACCCAGTACTTC.

This chain connects TRBV29-1 to TRBJ1-2; no definite D call. V was trimmed by 3 bases and J by 2 bases, leaving 7 bases between them. CDR3 length: 12 residues. Per germline, CDR1 SQVTM and CDR2 ANQGSEA. CDR3 residues: CSVEAPNYGYTF. The CDR3 DNA sequence: TGCAGCGTTGAGGCCCCCAACTATGGCTACACCTTC. The entire variable domain, with the rest obtained from reference TRBV29-1 and TRBJ1-2, is as follows: SAVISQKPSRDICQRGTSLTIQCQVDSQVTMMFWYRQQPGQSLTLIATANQGSEATYESGFVIDKFPISRPNLTFSTLTVSNMSPEDSSIYLCSVEAPNYGYTFGSGTRLTVV.

The V and J genes are TRBV15 and TRBJ1-4; 10 bases match TRBD1. This CDR3 spans 17 amino acids. After removal of 1 base from V and 5 bases from J, the junction contained 7 bases not matched to a gene. Per germline, CDR1 LNHNV and CDR2 YYDKDF (reference sequence). The CDR3 here is CATSRGDRGHFNEKLFF. The DNA of the CDR3 is TGTGCCACCAGCAGAGGGGACAGGGGCCATTTCAATGAAAAACTGTTTTTT. Together with reference TRBV15 and TRBJ1-4, the CDR3 gives the full variable domain: DAMVIQNPRYQVTQFGKPVTLSCSQTLNHNVMYWYQQKSSQAPKLLFHYYDKDFNNEADTPDNFQSRRPNTSFCFLDIRSPGLGDTAMYLCATSRGDRGHFNEKLFFGSGTQLSVL.

A few counts support this clonotype. The chain links TRBV20-1 to TRBJ2-3; D gene ambiguous. The CDR3 loop spans 11 amino acids. V lost 2 bases to trimming and J lost 5 bases, with 5 bases between them. Germline-derived CDR1 and CDR2 are DFQATT and SNEGSKA (reference sequence). As DNA, the CDR3 is TGCAGTGCTAGATCGGGAGATACGCAGTATTTT. It is translated as CSARSGDTQYF.

V and J are TRBV2 and TRBJ1-2; the match to TRBD1 covers 7 bases. The junction had 8 bases not matched to a gene; V was cut back by 8 bases and J by 5 bases. CDR1 is SNHLY, CDR2 FYNNEI, per germline. The CDR3 totals 13 residues. DNA of the CDR3: TGTGCCAGCGAGGGGGCCTTTCTTTATGGCTACACCTTC. It codes for CASEGAFLYGYTF.

The chain uses TRBV29-1 and TRBJ1-1, with D uncertain. The CDR3 covers 11 residues. Germline-derived CDR1 and CDR2 are SQVTM and ANQGSEA. V lost 7 bases to trimming and J lost 1 base, with 7 bases between them. The CDR3 bases are TGCAGCGAAAGCGAGAACACTGAAGCTTTCTTT. Translating gives CSESENTEAFF.

In this sample, this clonotype turned up a few times. This chain connects TRBV7-9 to TRBJ2-7; D not resolved. CDR3 size: 11 residues. Germline CDR1 is SEHNR and CDR2 is FQNEAQ (reference sequence). The ends were cut back, 6 bases at V and 6 bases at J, with 9 bases in the middle. The CDR3 DNA reads as TGTGCCAGCAGTAGGCAGTCCGAGCAGTACTTC. Amino acids: CASSRQSEQYF.

With respect to this clonotype: One end of the junction fails to match germline, which may point to a read error. V is TRBV5-1 and J is TRBJ2-1, with D maybe TRBD2 (6 bases). CDR1 SGHRS and CDR2 YFSETQ come from the germline V gene. CDR3 length: 16 residues. The CDR3 DNA reads as TGCGCCAGCAGCCGACCCCGGGACTCACCCTACAATGAGCAGTTTTTC. It yields the protein CASSRPRDSPYNEQFF.